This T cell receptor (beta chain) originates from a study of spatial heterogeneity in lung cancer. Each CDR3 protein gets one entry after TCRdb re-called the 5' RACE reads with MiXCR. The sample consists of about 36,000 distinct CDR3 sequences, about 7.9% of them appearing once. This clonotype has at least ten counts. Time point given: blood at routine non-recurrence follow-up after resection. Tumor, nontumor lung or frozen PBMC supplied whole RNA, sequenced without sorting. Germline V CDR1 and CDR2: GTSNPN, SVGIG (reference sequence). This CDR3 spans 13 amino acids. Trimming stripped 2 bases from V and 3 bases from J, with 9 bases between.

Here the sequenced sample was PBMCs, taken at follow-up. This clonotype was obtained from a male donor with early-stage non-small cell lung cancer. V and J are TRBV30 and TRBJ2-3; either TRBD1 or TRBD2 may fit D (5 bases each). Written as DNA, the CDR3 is TGTGCCTGGAGTCGGGGCCGGACAGATACGCAGTATTTT. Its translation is CAWSRGRTDTQYF.